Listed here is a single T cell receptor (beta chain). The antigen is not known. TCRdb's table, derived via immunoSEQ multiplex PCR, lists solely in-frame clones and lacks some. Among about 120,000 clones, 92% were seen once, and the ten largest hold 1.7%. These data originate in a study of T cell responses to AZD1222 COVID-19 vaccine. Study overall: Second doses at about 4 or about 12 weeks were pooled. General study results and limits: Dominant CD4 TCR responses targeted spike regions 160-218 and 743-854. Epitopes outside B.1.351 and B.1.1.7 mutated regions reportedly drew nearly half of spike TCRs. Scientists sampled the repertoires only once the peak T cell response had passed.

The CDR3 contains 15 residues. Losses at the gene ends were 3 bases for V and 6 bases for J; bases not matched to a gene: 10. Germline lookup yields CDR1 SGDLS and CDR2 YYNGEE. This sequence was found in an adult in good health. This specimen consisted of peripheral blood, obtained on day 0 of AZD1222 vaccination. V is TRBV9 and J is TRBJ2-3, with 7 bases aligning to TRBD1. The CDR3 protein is CASSAELGGPDTQYF. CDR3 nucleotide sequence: TGTGCCAGCAGCGCAGAACTAGGGGGCCCGGATACGCAGTATTTT.